This T cell receptor (beta chain) originates from a study of shared clonotypes between healthy human individuals. Study-wide points: Measured sharing among donors was expected to vary with sequencing depth.

Participating donors were healthy, HIV-negative adults free of recent acute infections or vaccinations. This CDR3 spans 15 amino acids. Germline-derived CDR1 and CDR2 are MGHDK and SYGVNS. Trimming at V came to 6 bases and at J to 5 bases, leaving 8 bases not matched to a gene. TCRdb's table, derived via immunoSEQ multiplex PCR, lists solely in-frame clones and lacks some. The sample includes about half a million clones, 79% seen only once; the top ten take about 12%. There are many counts of this clone. Antigen unknown. The sequence was collected from a woman aged 40-49 years in good health. Some clones in this sample may be carry-over from other donors' samples. Sequences were obtained from PBMCs. The chain links TRBV25-1 to TRBJ2-7, with 12 bases fitting TRBD2. CDR3 bases: TGTGCCAGCAGACCGTCTAGCGGGAGGGCCCACGAGCAGTACTTC. It encodes CASRPSSGRAHEQYF.